This T cell receptor (beta chain) is from a study of metastatic and nonmetastatic thyroid tumors. Study-wide background: Both malignant and benign thyroid patients supplied peripheral blood and tumor or nodule tissue samples, across which the repertoires of these patients were then compared. Study-level findings and limits: Benign nodules were reported to have significantly lower TCR beta diversity than malignant thyroid tumors, in blood and tumor.

This CDR3 is 14 amino acids long. CDR1 and CDR2 from the germline V gene are MGHRA and YSYEKL. V was pared by 3 bases and J by 8 bases, with 5 bases of the junction left unmatched. In the study's own analysis: Clinicopathological groups of papillary thyroid cancer showed CDR3 differences that were used to build a distant-metastasis classifier. TCRdb re-called the PCR reads with MiXCR. The V and J calls were not made by the authors but by TCRdb's processing. The sample shows roughly 70,000 clones, 18% of them seen only once. Among the patients, none had received any treatment before thyroid surgery. This clone was found many times. Its cognate antigen is unknown.

This clonotype was obtained from a female donor with papillary thyroid cancer or a benign thyroid nodule (not recorded which). Some clones in this sample may be carry-over from other donors' samples. The genes are TRBV4-1 and TRBJ2-1, with TRBD1 identical over 9 bases. Sequencing input: blood. The CDR3 reads CASSQVTGGDEQFF. In DNA, the CDR3 is TGCGCCAGCAGCCAGGTTACAGGGGGCGATGAGCAGTTCTTC.